These 2 T cell receptor beta chains share one sample of origin, sequenced in a study of T cell responses to AZD1222 COVID-19 vaccine (dated by TCRdb to 2020 to 2022). Libraries came from the immunoSEQ multiplex PCR assay. The table comes from immuneACCESS by way of TCRdb, which keeps in-frame sequences with V and J called. Part of the clones is missing from these tables; in studies checked, under half for an unresolved V gene and the rest for unknown reasons. The sample table contains over 100,000 clones; only one count was recorded for roughly 89% of them. Together, the top ten hold 6.3% of the sample. The time point tag for this specimen amounts to: baseline before first vaccination. The sequences come from peripheral blood, collected on day 0 of AZD1222 vaccination. Receptor source: an adult in good health.

This chain connects TRBV30 to TRBJ1-5; D is ambiguous. Looked up from germline, CDR1 is GTSNPN and CDR2 is SVGIG (reference sequence). This CDR3 comprises 14 residues. The V end was cut by 3 bases, the J end by 4 bases, with 13 bases between. CDR3 bases: TGTGCCTGGAGCGACGGGATCCAAAATCAGCCCCAGCATTTT. It yields the protein CAWSDGIQNQPQHF.

The chain is built from TRBV10-1 and TRBJ2-2, with D maybe TRBD2 (6 bases). The CDR3 spans 14 residues. V gave up 8 bases and J gave up 4 bases, with 14 bases separating them. CDR1 and CDR2 from the germline V gene are WNHNN and SYGVQD (reference sequence). The CDR3 DNA sequence: TGCGCCAGCCACCCGGGGGACGGCACCGGGGAGCTGTTTTTT. Amino acids: CASHPGDGTGELFF.